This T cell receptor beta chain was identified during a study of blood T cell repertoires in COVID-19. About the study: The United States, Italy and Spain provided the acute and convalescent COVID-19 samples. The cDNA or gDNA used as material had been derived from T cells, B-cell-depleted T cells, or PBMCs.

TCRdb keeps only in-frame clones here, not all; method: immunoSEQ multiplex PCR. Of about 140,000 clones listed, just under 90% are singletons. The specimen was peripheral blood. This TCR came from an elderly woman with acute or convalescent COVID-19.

CDR3 protein: CASSDYYEQYF. The CDR3 DNA follows: TGTGCCAGCAGCGACTACTACGAGCAGTACTTC. The gene calls are TRBV7-6 and TRBJ2-7, with D possibly TRBD2 on 5 matching bases. Germline loops: CDR1 SGHVS, CDR2 FNYEAQ. The V gene lost 5 bases and the J gene lost 3 bases, with 5 bases spanning the gap. This CDR3 spans 11 amino acids.